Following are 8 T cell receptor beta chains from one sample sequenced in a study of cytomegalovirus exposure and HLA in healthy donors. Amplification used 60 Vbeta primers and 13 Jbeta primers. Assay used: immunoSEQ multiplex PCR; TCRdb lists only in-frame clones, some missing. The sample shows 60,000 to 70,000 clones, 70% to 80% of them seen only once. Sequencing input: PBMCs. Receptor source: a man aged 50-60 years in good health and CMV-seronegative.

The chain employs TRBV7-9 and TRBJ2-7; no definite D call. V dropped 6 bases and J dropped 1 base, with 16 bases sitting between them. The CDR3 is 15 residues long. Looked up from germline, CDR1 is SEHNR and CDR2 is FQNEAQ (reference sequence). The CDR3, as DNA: TGTGCCAGCAGACCCCCAGGTTTTACGTCCTACGAGCAGTACTTC. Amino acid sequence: CASRPPGFTSYEQYF.

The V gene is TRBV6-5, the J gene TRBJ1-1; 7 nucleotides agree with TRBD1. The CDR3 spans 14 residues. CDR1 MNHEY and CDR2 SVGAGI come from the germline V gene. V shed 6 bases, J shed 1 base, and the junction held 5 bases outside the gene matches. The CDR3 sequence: CASRAQGRNTEAFF. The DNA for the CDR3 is TGTGCCAGCAGGGCACAGGGGAGGAACACTGAAGCTTTCTTT.

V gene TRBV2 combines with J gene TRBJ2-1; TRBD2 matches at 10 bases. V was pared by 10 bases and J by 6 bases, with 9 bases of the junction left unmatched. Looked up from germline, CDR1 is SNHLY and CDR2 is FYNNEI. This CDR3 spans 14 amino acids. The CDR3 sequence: CATLERGGPNEQFF. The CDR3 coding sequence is TGTGCCACCCTTGAGCGGGGGGGCCCCAATGAGCAGTTCTTC.

The DNA of the CDR3 is TGCAGCGTTGCGGGACAGTCCCTTGGGTCTGGGGCCAACGTCCTGACTTTC. Its translation: CSVAGQSLGSGANVLTF. The J gene is TRBJ2-6, the V gene TRBV29-1; 7 bases match TRBD1. Germline-derived CDR1 and CDR2 are SQVTM and ANQGSEA. The length of the CDR3 is 17 residues. The V segment lost 4 bases and the J segment 1 base; nucleotides outside the gene matches: 10.

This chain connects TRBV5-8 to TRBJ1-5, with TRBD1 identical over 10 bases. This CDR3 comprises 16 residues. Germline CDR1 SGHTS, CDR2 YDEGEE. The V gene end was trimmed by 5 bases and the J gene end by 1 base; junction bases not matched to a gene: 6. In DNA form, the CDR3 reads TGTGCCAGCAGACGCCGGACAGGGGGGAGCAATCAGCCCCAGCATTTT. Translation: CASRRRTGGSNQPQHF.

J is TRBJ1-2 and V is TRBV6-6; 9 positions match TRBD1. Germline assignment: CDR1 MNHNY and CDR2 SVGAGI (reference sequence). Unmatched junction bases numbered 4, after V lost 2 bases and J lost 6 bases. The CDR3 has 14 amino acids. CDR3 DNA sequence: TGTGCCAGCAGTTACGGGGACAGGGTTAATGGCTACACCTTC. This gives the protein CASSYGDRVNGYTF.

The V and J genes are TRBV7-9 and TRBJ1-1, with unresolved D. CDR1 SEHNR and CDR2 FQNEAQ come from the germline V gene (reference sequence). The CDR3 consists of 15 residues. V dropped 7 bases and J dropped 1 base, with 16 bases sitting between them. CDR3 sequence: CASTLRLGANTEAFF. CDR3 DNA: TGTGCCAGCACCCTAAGGCTGGGAGCGAACACTGAAGCTTTCTTT.

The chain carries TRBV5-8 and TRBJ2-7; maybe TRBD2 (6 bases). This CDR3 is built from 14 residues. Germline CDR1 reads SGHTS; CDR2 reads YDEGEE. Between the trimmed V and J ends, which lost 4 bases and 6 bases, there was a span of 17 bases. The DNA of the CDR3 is TGTGCCAGCAGCCGACGGGAGCCTACGGCCGAGCAGTACTTC. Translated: CASSRREPTAEQYF.